This paragraph reports one T cell receptor (beta chain). As yet, its antigen is unknown. This CDR3 is 14 amino acids long. V dropped 3 bases and J dropped 5; count of bases not matched to a gene: 5. CDR1 and CDR2 (germline): SEHNR, FQNEAQ (reference sequence). RNA extraction and reverse transcription yielded cDNA as sequencing template. Libraries were prepared by immunoSEQ multiplex PCR; TCRdb keeps only in-frame clonotypes and omits some of them. There are around 36,000 clones in the sample; approximately 54% occur only once, and roughly 1.8% lies in the top ten. This specimen comes from a study of CD8+ T cells in alopecia areata. Points from the study as a whole: In lesional scalp, particularly from alopecia totalis/universalis, clonality was higher than in normal scalp. TCR sharing was clearer in mice than between patients, perhaps partly owing to patient HLA diversity. Sequencing of scalp tissue also captures the resident alphabeta T cells of normal skin.

In a group of 4 to 6 patients, CD4+ cells were sorted into CD25+CD127- cells. The sequence was obtained from a human donor with alopecia areata. Material: CD4+ Tregs sorted from blood. The chain joins TRBV7-9 to TRBJ2-5; TRBD1 aligns across 8 bases. CDR3 sequence: CASSFQGAGETQYF. The CDR3 region has the DNA TGTGCCAGCAGCTTTCAGGGGGCGGGGGAGACCCAGTACTTC.